These 15 T cell receptor beta chains share one sample of origin, sequenced in a study of T cells in Graves' hyperthyroidism and ophthalmopathy. Template material for amplifying TCR beta CDR3 regions consisted of RNA transcripts. The HTBI set primed first-round TCR CDR3 RT-PCR. TCRdb analysed the multiplex PCR reads with MiXCR anew, one entry per CDR3 protein. The repertoire includes 300,000 to 450,000 distinct CDR3 sequences, 20% to 25% of them detected once, and less than 75% sits in the top ten. Sample: blood. These receptor sequences come from a man in his fifties with Graves' hyperthyroidism.

This rearrangement joins TRBV11-3 to TRBJ2-5, with a tentative D call TRBD1 (5 bases). Germline lookup yields CDR1 SGHNT and CDR2 YENEEA. This CDR3 spans 15 amino acids. V was trimmed by 1 base and J by 5 bases, leaving 14 bases between them. The DNA for the CDR3 is TGTGCCAGCAGCTTAGCCCAGGGTTGGTCGGAGACCCAGTACTTC. The encoded protein is CASSLAQGWSETQYF.

The rearrangement uses TRBV5-6 and TRBJ2-1; 11 positions match TRBD2. The CDR3 spans 16 residues. Germline values: CDR1 SGHDT, CDR2 YYEEEE. V lost 5 bases and J lost 4; bases outside the gene matches: 8. The DNA for the CDR3 is TGTGCCAGCAGTACGACTAGCGGGATTGGTTACAATGAGCAGTTCTTC. Translated: CASSTTSGIGYNEQFF.

This chain uses TRBV9 with TRBJ1-4; TRBD1 agrees at 10 bases. This CDR3 is built from 20 residues. Germline CDR1 is SGDLS and CDR2 is YYNGEE. V was pared by 3 bases and J by 0 bases, with 14 bases of the junction left unmatched. This CDR3 reads CASSAGSTGGMIATNEKLFF. DNA for the CDR3: TGTGCCAGCAGCGCGGGTTCGACAGGGGGCATGATTGCAACTAATGAAAAACTGTTTTTT.

There are many counts of this clonotype. As DNA, the CDR3 is TGTGCCAGCAGTCAAGGTCAATCGTTCTCGTACGAGCAGTACTTC. Its translation is CASSQGQSFSYEQYF. This rearrangement joins TRBV12-3 or TRBV12-4 to TRBJ2-7; D is undetermined. The CDR3 length is 15 residues. Between the trimmed V and J ends, which lost 5 bases and 4 bases, there was a span of 18 bases.

The chain links TRBV6-1 to TRBJ2-7; D remains unclear. The CDR3 contains 15 residues. Germline V gene sequence: CDR1 MNHNS, CDR2 SASEGT. The V gene lost 3 bases and the J gene lost 3 bases, with 15 bases spanning the gap. The CDR3 loop reads CASSDPRSTIYEQYF. For the CDR3, the DNA is TGTGCCAGCAGTGACCCACGCTCCACCATCTACGAGCAGTACTTC.

This clonotype came up a few times. The chain's CDR3 is CASSRIYGSSYNEQFF. CDR3 DNA: TGTGCCAGCAGCCGCATTTACGGAAGCTCCTACAATGAGCAGTTCTTC. V gene TRBV14 combines with J gene TRBJ2-1; D remains ambiguous. With 4 bases removed from V and 0 bases from J, the gap between germline ends came to 13 bases. Germline CDR1 and CDR2: SGHDN and FVKESK. The CDR3 is made up of 16 amino acids.

The V gene is TRBV30, the J gene TRBJ1-5; TRBD1 aligns across 7 bases. V dropped 2 bases and J dropped 1; count of bases not matched to a gene: 8. Germline assignment: CDR1 GTSNPN and CDR2 SVGIG (reference sequence). The CDR3 consists of 16 residues. CDR3 nucleotides: TGTGCCTGGAGTCGACAGGGTCAGGGCAGCAATCAGCCCCAGCATTTT. Protein: CAWSRQGQGSNQPQHF.

The V call is TRBV27, the J call TRBJ2-5; perhaps TRBD2 as D (5 bases). V gave up 1 base and J gave up 3 bases, with 9 bases separating them. Germline V gene sequence: CDR1 MNHEY, CDR2 SMNVEV (reference sequence). The CDR3 sequence is 14 residues long. The CDR3 reads CASSLYIGEETQYF. In nucleotides, the CDR3 is TGTGCCAGCAGTTTATACATCGGGGAAGAGACCCAGTACTTC.

This clonotype was seen repeatedly, ten times or more. The chain combines TRBV30 with TRBJ2-1, with D possibly matching TRBD2 (6 bases). Germline V gene sequence: CDR1 GTSNPN, CDR2 SVGIG (reference sequence). V shed 0 bases and J shed 13 bases, with 13 bases lying between them. There are 12 residues in the CDR3. CDR3 sequence reads: CAWSVRGGGQFF. Written as DNA, the CDR3 is TGTGCCTGGAGTGTACGTGGGGGAGGCCAGTTCTTC.

V and J are TRBV30 and TRBJ2-1; D may be TRBD1 (6 bases). The CDR3 spans 14 residues. The germline V gene encodes CDR1 GTSNPN and CDR2 SVGIG (reference sequence). V was pared by 7 bases and J by 7 bases, with 20 bases between. The CDR3 bases are TGTGCCTTACATCGAAAGGGGGTAGTAAATGAGCAGTTCTTC. The encoded protein is CALHRKGVVNEQFF.

This clonotype was detected a few times. This chain joins TRBV6-5 and TRBJ1-2; D is possibly TRBD1 (5 bases). Trimming pared 0 bases from V and 8 bases from J, leaving 16 bases between. From germline, CDR1 is MNHEY and CDR2 SVGAGI. There are 15 residues in the CDR3. CDR3 amino acids: CASSYSIAQGYGYTF. The CDR3 DNA is TGTGCCAGCAGTTACTCCATAGCTCAGGGTTACGGCTACACCTTC.

The chain combines TRBV12-3 or TRBV12-4 with TRBJ2-7, with 12 bases fitting TRBD2. This CDR3 is 15 amino acids long. V trimming: 6 bases; J trimming: 0 bases; junction bases outside the gene matches: 3. The CDR3 region is CASRTSGSSSYEQYF. The CDR3 nucleotides read TGTGCCAGCAGGACTAGCGGGAGTAGCTCCTACGAGCAGTACTTC.

This clonotype turned up a few times. The rearrangement links TRBV18 to TRBJ2-1, with 8 bases lining up with TRBD2. Germline lookup yields CDR1 KGHSH and CDR2 LQKENI. Trimming cost V 4 bases and J 8 bases; bases outside gene matches: 7. CDR3 length equals 14 residues. This CDR3 reads CASSRSREGDEQFF. The DNA for the CDR3 is TGTGCCAGCTCACGAAGCCGGGAGGGCGATGAGCAGTTCTTC.

This rearrangement joins TRBV12-3 or TRBV12-4 to TRBJ2-5; no clear D. The CDR3 loop spans 11 amino acids. The germline V and J ends were trimmed by 3 bases and 7 bases, with 6 bases remaining between them. The CDR3 DNA reads as TGTGCCAGCAGTTTTATGGCGACCCAGTACTTC. It is translated as CASSFMATQYF.

This clonotype has a handful of counts. This sequence joins TRBV6-1 and TRBJ2-5; 14 nucleotides align to TRBD2. The CDR3 totals 16 residues. The junction had 6 bases not matched to a gene; V was cut back by 4 bases and J by 5 bases. Per the germline V gene, CDR1 is MNHNS and CDR2 is SASEGT. DNA of the CDR3: TGTGCCAGCAGTGCCCTGGGACTAGCGGGAGATGAGACCCAGTACTTC. Translating it yields CASSALGLAGDETQYF.